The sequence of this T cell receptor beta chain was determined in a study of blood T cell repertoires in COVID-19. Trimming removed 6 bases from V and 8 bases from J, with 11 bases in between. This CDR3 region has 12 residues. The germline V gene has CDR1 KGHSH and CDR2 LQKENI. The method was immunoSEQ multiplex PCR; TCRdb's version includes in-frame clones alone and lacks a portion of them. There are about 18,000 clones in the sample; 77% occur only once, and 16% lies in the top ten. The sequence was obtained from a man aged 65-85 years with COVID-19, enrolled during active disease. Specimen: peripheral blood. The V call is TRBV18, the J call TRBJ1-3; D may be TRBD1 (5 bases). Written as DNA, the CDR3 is TGTGCCAGCTCGCATAAAGGGGACACCATATATTTT. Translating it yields CASSHKGDTIYF. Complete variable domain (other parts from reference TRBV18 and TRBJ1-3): NAGVMQNPRHLVRRRGQEARLRCSPMKGHSHVYWYRQLPEEGLKFMVYLQKENIIDESGMPKERFSAEFPKEGPSILRIQQVVRGDSAAYFCASSHKGDTIYFGEGSWLTVV.